The entry that follows covers one T cell receptor beta chain sequence. Its antigen is unknown. No base qualities exist here, and no much larger clone lies one base off it. The data were taken from a study of cytomegalovirus exposure and HLA in healthy donors (dated by TCRdb to 2015 to 2018). Turning to the overall study: An earlier analysis of approximately 590 of the donors reported approximately 300 Gb of sequence data and around 110 million unique TCR beta sequences from roughly 180 million T cells. Approximately 300 gigabases of sequencing data and tens of millions of unique TCR sequences were included in an early release covering 550 to 800 HLA-typed donors. Of the approximately 400 genotyped donors, roughly 85% fell in the genetic ancestry cluster associated with self-reported Caucasian donors. The study aimed to test whether signatures of past pathogen exposure could be identified by cataloging public T cell receptors. The study profiled the T cell repertoires of 550 to 700 subjects by immunosequencing and related them to cytomegalovirus serostatus. A separate validation cohort of more than 100 different subjects was used in addition to the 666-subject first cohort. To predict cytomegalovirus infection status, the study brought together high-throughput TCR immunosequencing, statistical association of individual TCRs with disease status, and machine learning. A later analysis re-analyzed previously published TCR beta repertoires from 666 donors and added high-resolution HLA genotyping to study TCR occurrence patterns. The later analysis used no new phenotypic data to find candidate immune exposures, relying instead on TCR beta sequences and their occurrence across donors. An earlier analysis of 587 of the donors used high-throughput TCR beta sequencing to judge whether each TCR beta V gene segment behaved as functional or pseudogenic. Alongside the repertoire data, information on donor age, sex, ethnicity and CMV serostatus was compiled. Genome-wide SNP genotypes for about 55% of the 666 donors were used in a later genetic analysis, which treated that subset as a discovery cohort. All discovery cohort repertoires had been generated using a single sequencing platform. HLA typing included class I and class II loci at four-digit resolution. The number of typed donors differed by locus: about 620-640 for A, B, C, DRB1 and DQB1; 522 for DQA1; 606 for DPA1; and 400 to 480 for DPB1. Roughly 5 DR-DQ haplotypes were treated as single units for association and clustering because of strong linkage in the cohort. On average, roughly 250,000 unique TCR beta nucleotide sequences were sequenced per donor among fewer than 500 genotyped donors of the cohort, with roughly 20% of those sequences being non-productive. General study outcomes and caveats: In a later genetic analysis, a missense DCLRE1C variant was associated with V-gene and J-gene trimming of TCR beta chains, and the association was replicated in an independent cohort. At a false discovery rate of 0.05, a later analysis linked roughly 17,000 TCR beta sequences to specific HLA alleles. Because the 87-base-pair reads could not distinguish some IMGT-functional V segments, including TRBV6-2 and TRBV6-3, those segments were excluded. Across donors, most TCR sequences were observed very rarely, whereas some public TCRs were present in many individuals. A further reported finding was that TCR beta sequences accurately predicted the HLA-A and HLA-B alleles for most subjects in the first cohort. Assigning TCR associations to individual alleles was difficult when HLA alleles, especially DR and DQ, strongly co-occurred. In an earlier analysis of roughly 560 of the donors, most TCR beta V segments were observed in productive rearrangements about 87% or about 30% of the time, broadly matching IMGT annotations. Compared with equally common non-associated chains, HLA-associated TCR beta chains in a later analysis were more clonally expanded and had lower generation probabilities. The classifier was reported to diagnose cytomegalovirus status with high specificity and sensitivity in both the original and validation cohorts. In this cohort, only TCR beta chains were sequenced, and detectable features were limited by the absence of alpha or paired-chain data. It was suggested by the authors that the approach could potentially be generalized to other disease states and immunological phenotypes. A later genetic analysis reported fewer N-insertions in productive TCRs among donors in an Asian-associated ancestry cluster than the roughly 640-donor mean. Roughly uniform sequencing depth across donors was assumed in presence/absence analyses, although this assumption may not hold. In vitro tests confirmed that a few of the cytomegalovirus-associated TCR beta chains recognize cytomegalovirus antigens. According to a later analysis, TCR association rates differed among HLA loci, with DRB1 alleles showing the most associated TCRs and HLA-C alleles showing the fewest. According to a later analysis, most CMV-associated TCR beta chains appeared to be HLA-restricted, and the HLA associations seemed to be driven largely by CMV exposure. In the study, about 150 TCR beta chains were listed as associated with cytomegalovirus. Correlated functional status among segregating V segments might be attributable to linkage disequilibrium, but an unknown experimental factor could not be ruled out. Immune exposure information for the cohort was limited to CMV serostatus. According to a later analysis, parvovirus B19, influenza, CMV and Epstein-Barr virus appeared linked to several top co-occurrence clusters. Because HLA typing was missing for some donors at each locus, association tests included only the typed subset. A cluster of highly shared sequence variants was judged likely to be a technical artifact of the sequencing pipeline. The earlier analysis of approximately 540 of the donors excluded around 17 rarely observed V segments, including chromosome 9 orphons, because counts were too low.

To prepare the library, the immunoSEQ multiplex PCR assay was applied. For the multiplex PCR, a mixture combining 60 forward primers for TCR Vbeta segments and 13 reverse primers for TCR Jbeta segments was used. A multiplex PCR assay on genomic DNA amplified the CDR3 region of rearranged TCR beta genes. The Illumina HiSeq System was used to sequence the amplified TCR beta libraries as 87-base-pair reads. The authors processed their data as follows. A later analysis counted 65 million to 90 million unique TCR beta chains across the 650 to 700 repertoires, and around 12 million of these chains were shared by at least two donors. To remove PCR and sequencing errors, raw reads were error-corrected and collapsed into unique sequences using a nearest-neighbor algorithm that merged closely related sequences. CDR3 sequences were aligned to IMGT reference sequences to assign V, D and J gene segments. For a sequence to be retained, a match of at least six nucleotides to both a V gene segment and a J gene segment was required. A rearrangement was called productive if the CDR3 had no stop codons and remained in frame with V and J, and every other rearrangement was called non-productive. CDR3 was defined according to IMGT convention as the region running from the second conserved V-encoded cysteine to the conserved J-encoded phenylalanine. In an earlier analysis of approximately 590 of the donors, sequences lacking an unambiguous match to a single V gene segment were excluded. An earlier analysis of fewer than 750 of the donors classified V segments as functional when productive rearrangements were above 56.7% and as segregating when the standard deviation between donors was above 5%. A statistical classification framework was built to diagnose cytomegalovirus status from the catalog of TCR beta chain sequences. In a later analysis, V and J genes were assigned by comparing TCR nucleotide sequences against IMGT/GENE-DB human TR gene sequences. Using the TCRdist pipeline, a later analysis assigned CDR3 sequences along with most-parsimonious VDJ recombination scenarios. In a later analysis, every TCR beta chain was defined by the combination of its CDR3 amino acid sequence and its V-gene family, and reads without a unique V-gene family were dropped. As a way to deal with suspected cross-contamination and a sequencing artifact, a later analysis dropped under 600 nucleotide sequences that were highly shared and had low generation probability. For each public chain, a later analysis derived a clonal expansion index from normalized ranks of inferred template counts within each repertoire. In a later analysis, generation probabilities were computed using a VDJ recombination model fitted to out-of-frame rearrangements, and the results were checked against IGoR. A later analysis scored TCR-TCR, TCR-HLA and TCR-CMV co-occurrence with hypergeometric tests, applying a repertoire-size bias correction to TCR pairs. In a later analysis, false discovery rates were estimated by permuting HLA or CMV assignments 20 times. In a later analysis, co-occurring TCRs were grouped using DBSCAN, with TCRdist sequence similarity added in when clustering inside HLA-allele-positive subsets. For co-occurrence clustering, repertoires with fewer than 30,000 or more than 120,000 public chains were excluded, along with 4 to 6 repertoires with anomalous nucleotide sharing. TCRdb took over this immuneACCESS table, retaining in-frame rearrangements with V and J assigned. Such tables are incomplete; in checked studies, under half of the missing clones stem from an unresolved V gene, and the remainder is unexplained. V, J and clone size derive from that table, while D and trimming were established from the DNA sequence. This sample has around 190,000 clones in its table, and approximately 85% of those were observed once. The ten largest clones capture 2% to 2.5% of the sample.

The cysteine opens and the phenylalanine closes a CDR3 of 13 amino acids. Of all the DNA, just the CDR3 is kept, 39 bases in frame from base 1. CDR1 and CDR2 are drawn from the germline V gene: MDHEN, SYDVKM. V is cut back by 9 bases and J by 4 bases, with 7 bases in the junction unmatched. The cohort comprised more than 550 healthy bone marrow donors. All cohort members were sampled while nominally healthy, although unrecorded immune exposures were likely present. The donor was CMV seronegative and belonged to the group of around 350 seronegative cohort members. Every donor gave a peripheral blood sample, and the peripheral blood mononuclear cells from that sample were used for TCR beta sequencing. The Qiagen DNeasy Blood Extraction Kit was used to extract genomic DNA from the blood cell samples.

The receptor was derived from a woman in her forties or fifties in good health and CMV-seronegative. The sequenced sample consisted of PBMCs. Recombination joined TRBV28 with TRBJ2-7; TRBD2 aligns with 9 central bases. The bases read TGTGCCAGTTTTAGCGGGAGAGGGTACGAGCAGTACTTC. This encodes CASFSGRGYEQYF.